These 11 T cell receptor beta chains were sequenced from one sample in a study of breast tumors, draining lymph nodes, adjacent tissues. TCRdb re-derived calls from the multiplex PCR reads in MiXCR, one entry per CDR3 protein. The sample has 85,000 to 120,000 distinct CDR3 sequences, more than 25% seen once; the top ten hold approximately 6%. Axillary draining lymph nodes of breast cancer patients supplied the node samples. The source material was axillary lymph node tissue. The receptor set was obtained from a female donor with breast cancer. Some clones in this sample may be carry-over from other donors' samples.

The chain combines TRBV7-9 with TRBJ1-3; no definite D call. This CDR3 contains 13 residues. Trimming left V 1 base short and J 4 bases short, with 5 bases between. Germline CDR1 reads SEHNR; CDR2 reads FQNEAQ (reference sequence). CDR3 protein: CASSLETGNTIYF. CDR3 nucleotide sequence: TGTGCCAGCAGCTTAGAGACAGGAAACACCATATATTTT. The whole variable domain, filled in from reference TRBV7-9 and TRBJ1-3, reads DTGVSQNPRHKITKRGQNVTFRCDPISEHNRLYWYRQTLGQGPEFLTYFQNEAQLEKSRLLSDRFSAERPKGSFSTLEIQRTEQGDSAMYLCASSLETGNTIYFGEGSWLTVV.

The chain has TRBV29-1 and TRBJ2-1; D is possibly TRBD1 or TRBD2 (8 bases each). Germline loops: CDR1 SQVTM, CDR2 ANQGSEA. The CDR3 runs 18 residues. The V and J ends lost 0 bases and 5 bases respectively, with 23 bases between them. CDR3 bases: TGCAGCGTTGAAGATCCGCGGGGGGCCAGGGGGCCTCACAATGAGCAGTTCTTC. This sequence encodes CSVEDPRGARGPHNEQFF.

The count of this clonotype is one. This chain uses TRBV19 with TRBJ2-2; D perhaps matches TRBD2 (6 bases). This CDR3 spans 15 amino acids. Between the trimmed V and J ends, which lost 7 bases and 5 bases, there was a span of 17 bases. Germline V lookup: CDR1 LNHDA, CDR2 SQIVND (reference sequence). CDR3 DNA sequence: TGTGCCAGTAAGATTTCCTCCGGAGGGACCGGGGAGCTGTTTTTT. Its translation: CASKISSGGTGELFF.

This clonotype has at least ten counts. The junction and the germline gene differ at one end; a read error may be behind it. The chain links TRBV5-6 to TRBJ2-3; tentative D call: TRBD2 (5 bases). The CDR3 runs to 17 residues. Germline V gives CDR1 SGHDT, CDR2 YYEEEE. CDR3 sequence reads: CASNLALASPSTDTQYF. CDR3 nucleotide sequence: TGTGCCAGCAACTTGGCTTTAGCGTCTCCTAGCACAGATACGCAGTATTTT.

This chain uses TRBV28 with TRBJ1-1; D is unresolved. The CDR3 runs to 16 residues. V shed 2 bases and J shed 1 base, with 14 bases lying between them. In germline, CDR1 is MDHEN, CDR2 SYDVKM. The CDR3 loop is CASSLIGSRRNTEAFF. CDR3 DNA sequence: TGTGCCAGCAGTTTAATAGGAAGCCGAAGGAACACTGAAGCTTTCTTT.

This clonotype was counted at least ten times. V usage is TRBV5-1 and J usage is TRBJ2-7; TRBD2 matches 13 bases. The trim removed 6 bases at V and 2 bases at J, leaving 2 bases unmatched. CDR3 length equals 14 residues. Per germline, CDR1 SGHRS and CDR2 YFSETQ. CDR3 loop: CASMGTSGTYEQYF. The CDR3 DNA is TGCGCCAGCATGGGGACTAGCGGGACCTACGAGCAGTACTTC.

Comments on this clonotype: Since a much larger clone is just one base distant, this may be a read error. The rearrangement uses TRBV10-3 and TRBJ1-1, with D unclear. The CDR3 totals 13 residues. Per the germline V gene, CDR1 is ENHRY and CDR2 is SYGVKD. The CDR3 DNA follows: TGTGTCAAATCCCAGGATCTGAACACTGAAGCTTTCTTT. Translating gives CVKSQDLNTEAFF.

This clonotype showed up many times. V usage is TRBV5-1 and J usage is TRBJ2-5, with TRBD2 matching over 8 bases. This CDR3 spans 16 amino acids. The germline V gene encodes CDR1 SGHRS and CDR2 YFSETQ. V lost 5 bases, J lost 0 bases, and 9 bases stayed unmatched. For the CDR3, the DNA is TGCGCCAGCAGGTCCGGACTAGCCAAGTACCAAGAGACCCAGTACTTC. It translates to CASRSGLAKYQETQYF.

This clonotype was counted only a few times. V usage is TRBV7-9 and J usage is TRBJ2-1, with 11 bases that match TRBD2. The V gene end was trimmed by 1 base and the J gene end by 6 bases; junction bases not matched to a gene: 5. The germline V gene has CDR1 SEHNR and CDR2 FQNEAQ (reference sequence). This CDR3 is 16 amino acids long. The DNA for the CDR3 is TGTGCCAGCAGCTTAGGTGGTAGCGGGAGGGCCAATGAGCAGTTCTTC. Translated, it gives CASSLGGSGRANEQFF.

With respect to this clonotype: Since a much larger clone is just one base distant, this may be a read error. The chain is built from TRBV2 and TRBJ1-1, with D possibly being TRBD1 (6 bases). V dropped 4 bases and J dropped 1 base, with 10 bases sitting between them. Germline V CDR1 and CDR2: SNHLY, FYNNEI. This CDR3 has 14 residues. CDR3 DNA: TGTGCCAGCAGTGCGATGACAGGGAACACTGAAGCTTTCTTT. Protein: CASSAMTGNTEAFF.

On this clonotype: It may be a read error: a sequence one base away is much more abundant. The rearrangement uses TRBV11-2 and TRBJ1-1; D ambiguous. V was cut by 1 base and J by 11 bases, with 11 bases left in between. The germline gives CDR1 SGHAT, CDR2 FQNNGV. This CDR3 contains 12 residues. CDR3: CASSLVVGAAFF. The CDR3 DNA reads TGTGCCAGCAGCTTAGTCGTAGGAGCCGCTTTCTTT.